This TCR beta chain was sequenced during a study of regulatory T cells in long-lasting Graves disease. Regarding the study as a whole: Peripheral blood, not thyroid tissue, was the sole material studied. Under persistent disease, TRBV28, TRBJ1-2 and TRBJ2-5 were used preferentially.

This sample's time point: newly diagnosed GD, antithyroid drugs for less than 3 months. From RNA extracted from PBMCs, the TCR library was made. The collection involved drawing roughly 9.1 milliliters of peripheral blood into EDTA tubes. Trimming removed 5 bases from V and 6 bases from J, with 11 bases in between. Germline V gives CDR1 SEHNR, CDR2 FQNEAQ (reference sequence). CDR3 length: 12 residues. There are many counts of this clonotype. Its specificity is not known. With iRepertoire HTBI primers and Arm-PCR of CDR3 regions, TCR beta libraries were built. As originally analysed: The study identified 50 to 70 TRBV and 11 to 15 TRBJ segments across samples. TCRdb re-analysed the multiplex PCR reads in MiXCR, keeping a single row per CDR3 protein. Here the V and J calls rest on TCRdb's processing, not on the authors' analysis. Of 200,000 to 250,000 distinct CDR3 sequences in the sample, 20% to 25% were seen once.

The source of this sequence is a female donor with Graves disease. The sample consisted of peripheral blood mononuclear cells (PBMCs), taken at new diagnosis, from a patient treated with antithyroid drugs. The V call is TRBV7-9, the J call TRBJ2-7; D is unresolved. The CDR3 loop is CASSRILREQYF. The CDR3 nucleotides read TGTGCCAGCAGCCGGATCCTACGCGAGCAGTACTTC.